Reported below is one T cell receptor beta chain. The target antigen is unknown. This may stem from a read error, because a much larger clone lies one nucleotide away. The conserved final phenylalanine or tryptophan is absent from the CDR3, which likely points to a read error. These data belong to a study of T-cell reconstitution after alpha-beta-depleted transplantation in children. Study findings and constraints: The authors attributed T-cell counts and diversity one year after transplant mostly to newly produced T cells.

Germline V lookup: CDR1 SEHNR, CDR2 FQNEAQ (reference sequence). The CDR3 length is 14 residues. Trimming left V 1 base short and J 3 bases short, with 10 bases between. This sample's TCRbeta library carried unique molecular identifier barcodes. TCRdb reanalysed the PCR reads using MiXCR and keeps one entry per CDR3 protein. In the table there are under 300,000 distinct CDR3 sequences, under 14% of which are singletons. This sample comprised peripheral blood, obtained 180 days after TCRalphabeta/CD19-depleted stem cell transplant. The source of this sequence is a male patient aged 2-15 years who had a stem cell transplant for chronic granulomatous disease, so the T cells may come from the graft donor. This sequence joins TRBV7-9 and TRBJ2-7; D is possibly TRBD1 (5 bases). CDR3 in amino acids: CASSLEGDGYEQYS. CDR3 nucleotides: TGTGCCAGCAGCTTAGAAGGGGATGGCTACGAGCAGTACTCC.